This entry describes one T cell receptor beta chain. This sample was included in a study of OX40 agonist ivuxolimab in advanced cancers. The CDR3 is made up of 16 amino acids. The germline gives CDR1 SNHLY, CDR2 FYNNEI. J was trimmed by 5 bases and V by 7 bases; bases with no gene match: 13. Produced via immunoSEQ multiplex PCR; TCRdb's table is partial and in-frame only. The repertoire includes roughly 51,000 clones, 70% to 90% of them detected once, and around 10% sits in the top ten. The chain recombines TRBV2 with TRBJ2-5; TRBD1 aligns across 10 bases. This TCR came from an adult with an advanced solid tumor such as melanoma, head and neck, liver or kidney cancer. Material: CD4+ or CD8+ T cells sorted from blood, obtained in a trial of the OX40 agonist ivuxolimab. The CDR3 protein is CASTLDRGLSWETQYF. The CDR3 coding sequence is TGTGCCAGCACCTTAGACAGGGGGCTATCGTGGGAGACCCAGTACTTC.